This TCR beta chain was observed in a study of identical twins. Study outcomes and limitations: Weaker excess twin sharing was observed in beta out-of-frame sequences. For monozygotic twins, models underestimated out-of-frame TCR alpha sharing.

There are many counts of this clonotype. The antigen remains undetermined. TCRdb reprocessed the 5' RACE reads with MiXCR, giving one entry per CDR3 protein. Seen here are more than 350,000 distinct CDR3 sequences, roughly 9% observed once, and the top ten hold roughly 9%. Each donor was a healthy Caucasian. Input material: naive T cells sorted from blood. The sequence was collected from a woman between 50 and 59 years old in good health.

The CDR3 reads CASSTSTVGEQFF. The CDR3 coding sequence is TGTGCCAGCAGTACATCGACAGTAGGTGAGCAGTTCTTC. This chain joins TRBV12-3 or TRBV12-4 and TRBJ2-1; D is perhaps TRBD1 (5 bases). V was cut by 5 bases and J by 9 bases, with 14 bases left in between. The CDR3 sequence is 13 residues long.